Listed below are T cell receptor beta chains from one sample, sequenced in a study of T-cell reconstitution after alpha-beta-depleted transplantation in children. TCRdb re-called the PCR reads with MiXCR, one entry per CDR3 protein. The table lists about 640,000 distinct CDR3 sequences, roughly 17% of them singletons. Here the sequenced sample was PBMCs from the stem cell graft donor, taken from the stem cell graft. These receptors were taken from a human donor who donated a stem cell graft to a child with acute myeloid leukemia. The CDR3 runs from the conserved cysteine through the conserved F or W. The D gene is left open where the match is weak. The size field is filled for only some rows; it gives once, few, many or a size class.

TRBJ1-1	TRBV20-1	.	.	CSARAGENTDAFF	TGCAGTGCTAGGGCAGGGGAGAACACTGACGCTTTCTTT
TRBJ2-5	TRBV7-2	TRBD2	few	CASSLVGGVETQYF	TGTGCCAGCAGCTTAGTTGGGGGGGTAGAGACCCAGTACTTC
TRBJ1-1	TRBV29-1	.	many	CSVQIRGAFEAFF	TGCAGCGTCCAAATTCGCGGAGCCTTTGAAGCTTTCTTT
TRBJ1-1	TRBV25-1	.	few	CASRHGNEAFF	TGTGCCAGCAGGCACGGGAATGAAGCTTTCTTT
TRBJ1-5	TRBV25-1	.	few	CASSPWGTGLSSNQPQHF	TGTGCCAGCAGTCCCTGGGGTACAGGGCTTTCGAGCAATCAGCCCCAGCATTTT
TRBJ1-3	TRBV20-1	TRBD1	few	CSARGPGQERGIYF	TGCAGTGCTAGAGGCCCGGGACAGGAGAGGGGTATATATTTT
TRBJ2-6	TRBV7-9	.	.	CASSPPMRYSGANVLTF	TGTGCCAGCAGCCCCCCGATGAGGTACTCTGGGGCCAACGTCCTGACTTTC
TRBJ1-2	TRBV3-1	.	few	CASSQEQAHGYTF	TGTGCCAGCAGCCAAGAACAGGCCCATGGCTACACCTTC
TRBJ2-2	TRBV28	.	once	CASSFPGEVPGELFF	TGTGCCAGCAGTTTTCCAGGGGAGGTCCCCGGGGAGCTGTTTTTT
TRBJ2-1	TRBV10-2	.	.	CASNRLEGHSYNEQFF	TGCGCCAGCAATCGTCTTGAGGGCCACTCCTACAATGAGCAGTTCTTC
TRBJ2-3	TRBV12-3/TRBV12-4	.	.	CASSLVVGGAAGTDTQYF	TGTGCCAGCAGTTTAGTTGTAGGGGGGGCCGCGGGCACAGATACGCAGTATTTT
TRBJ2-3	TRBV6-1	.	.	CASLRSGMGTDTQYF	TGTGCCAGCCTTAGGTCAGGGATGGGCACAGATACGCAGTATTTT
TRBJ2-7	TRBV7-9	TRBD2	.	CASSQTSGVPYEQYF	TGTGCCAGCAGCCAGACTAGCGGGGTACCCTACGAGCAGTACTTC
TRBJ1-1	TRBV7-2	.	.	CASSLRGFDTEAFF	TGTGCCAGCAGCTTACGGGGGTTTGACACTGAAGCTTTCTTT
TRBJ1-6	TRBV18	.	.	CASSPGNSPLHF	TGTGCCAGCTCACCGGGGAATTCACCCCTCCACTTT
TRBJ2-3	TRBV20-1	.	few	CSAQLAVGTDTQYF	TGCAGTGCCCAACTAGCTGTGGGCACAGATACGCAGTATTTT
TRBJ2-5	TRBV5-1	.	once	CDSSFGEETQYF	TGCGACAGCAGCTTTGGAGAAGAGACCCAGTACTTC
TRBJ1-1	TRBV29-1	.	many	CSVGAVGNTEAFF	TGCAGCGTGGGGGCTGTAGGGAACACTGAAGCTTTCTTT
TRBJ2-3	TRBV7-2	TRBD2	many	CASSLGGGGGDTQYF	TGTGCCAGCAGCTTAGGCGGGGGGGGCGGGGATACGCAGTATTTT
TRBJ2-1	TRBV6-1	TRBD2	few	CASSSWETSGGHSNEQFF	TGTGCCAGCAGCTCTTGGGAGACTAGCGGGGGACATTCGAATGAGCAGTTCTTC
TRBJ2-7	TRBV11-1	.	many	CASRRQGGYEQYF	TGTGCCAGCAGGCGACAGGGAGGCTACGAGCAGTACTTC
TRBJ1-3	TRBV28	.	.	CASRVRGGNSGNTIYF	TGTGCCAGCAGAGTCCGGGGGGGTAACTCTGGAAACACCATATATTTT
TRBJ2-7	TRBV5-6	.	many	CASSLVQEGPYEQYF	TGTGCCAGCAGCTTGGTACAGGAAGGTCCCTACGAGCAGTACTTC
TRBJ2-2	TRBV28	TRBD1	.	CASSSNEGASNTGELFF	TGTGCCAGCAGTTCGAACGAGGGGGCCTCGAACACCGGGGAGCTGTTTTTT
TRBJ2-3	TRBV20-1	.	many	CSASAGPTVLDTQYF	TGCAGTGCTAGCGCCGGGCCTACCGTCCTAGATACGCAGTATTTT
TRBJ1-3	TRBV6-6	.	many	CASNNLGNTIYF	TGTGCCAGCAATAACCTTGGAAACACCATATATTTT
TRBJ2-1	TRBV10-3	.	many	CAISSQGNEQFF	TGTGCCATCAGTTCCCAGGGGAATGAGCAGTTCTTC
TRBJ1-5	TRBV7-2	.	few	CASSLRGGSMGPQHF	TGTGCCAGCAGCTTACGAGGCGGGTCCATGGGACCCCAGCATTTT
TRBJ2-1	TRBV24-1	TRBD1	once	CATSGHALGQGPYSYNEQFF	TGTGCCACCAGTGGCCACGCTCTTGGACAGGGCCCATACTCCTACAATGAGCAGTTCTTC
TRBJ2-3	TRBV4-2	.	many	CASSQDRTTDTQYF	TGTGCCAGCAGCCAAGATCGGACCACAGATACGCAGTATTTT
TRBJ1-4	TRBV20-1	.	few	CSARDQSGGNEKLFF	TGCAGTGCTAGAGACCAGTCCGGTGGTAATGAAAAACTGTTTTTT
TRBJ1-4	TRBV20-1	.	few	CSARDRASANEKLFF	TGCAGTGCTAGAGATAGGGCGTCAGCTAATGAAAAACTGTTTTTT
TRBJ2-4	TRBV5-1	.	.	CASSLGAGDGKNIQYF	TGCGCCAGCAGCTTGGGCGCAGGGGATGGCAAAAACATTCAGTACTTC
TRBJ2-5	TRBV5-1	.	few	CASSFREQSRGETQYF	TGCGCCAGCAGCTTCCGGGAACAGTCTCGGGGAGAGACCCAGTACTTC
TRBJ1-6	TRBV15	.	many	CATSRDRRGNSPLHF	TGTGCCACCAGCAGAGATAGACGGGGAAATTCACCCCTCCACTTT
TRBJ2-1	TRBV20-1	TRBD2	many	CSRLAGDLYNEQFF	TGCAGTCGACTAGCGGGAGATCTTTACAATGAGCAGTTCTTC
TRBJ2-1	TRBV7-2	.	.	CASSIRTVFSYNEQFF	TGTGCCAGCAGCATCCGGACAGTTTTCTCCTACAATGAGCAGTTCTTC
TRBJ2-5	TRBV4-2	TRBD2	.	CASSQERAGGKETQYF	TGTGCCAGCAGCCAGGAAAGAGCGGGGGGGAAAGAGACCCAGTACTTC
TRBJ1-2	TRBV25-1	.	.	CASMAPGGATHYGYTF	TGTGCCAGCATGGCCCCTGGAGGGGCGACCCACTATGGCTACACCTTC
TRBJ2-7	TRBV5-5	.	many	CASSLRDRFYEQYF	TGTGCCAGCAGCCTCCGGGACCGGTTCTACGAGCAGTACTTC
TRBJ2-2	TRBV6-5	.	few	CASSYSAGWSTGELFF	TGTGCCAGCAGTTACTCGGCGGGTTGGAGCACCGGGGAGCTGTTTTTT
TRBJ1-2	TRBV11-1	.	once	CASSAAGLYGYTF	TGTGCCAGCAGCGCCGCAGGGCTCTATGGCTACACCTTC
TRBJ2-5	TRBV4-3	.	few	CASSQDIGETQYF	TGCGCCAGCAGCCAAGATATCGGGGAGACCCAGTACTTC
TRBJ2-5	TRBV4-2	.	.	CASSGLEIETQYF	TGTGCCAGCAGCGGGCTAGAAATAGAGACCCAGTACTTC
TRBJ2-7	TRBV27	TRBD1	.	CASSHTRGWYEQYF	TGTGCCAGCAGTCACACCAGGGGGTGGTACGAGCAGTACTTC
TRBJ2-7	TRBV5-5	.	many	CASSLEQSSYEQYF	TGTGCCAGCAGCTTGGAACAGAGTTCCTACGAGCAGTACTTC
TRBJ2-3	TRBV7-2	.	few	CASSFSGQTSTDTQYF	TGTGCCAGCAGCTTTTCCGGACAGACATCCACAGATACGCAGTATTTT
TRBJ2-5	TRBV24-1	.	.	CATDSGHLQETQYF	TGTGCCACCGATTCGGGACACCTCCAAGAGACCCAGTACTTC
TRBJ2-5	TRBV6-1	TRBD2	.	CASSEFPLAGARQETQYF	TGTGCCAGCAGTGAATTCCCCCTAGCGGGGGCGCGTCAAGAGACCCAGTACTTC
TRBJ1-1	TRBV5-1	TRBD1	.	CASSTNRGLNTEAFF	TGCGCCAGCAGCACTAACAGGGGTCTGAACACTGAAGCTTTCTTT
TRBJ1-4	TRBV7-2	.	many	CASSSSRSGHNEKLFF	TGTGCCAGCAGCTCCTCCCGGTCGGGACACAACGAAAAACTGTTTTTT
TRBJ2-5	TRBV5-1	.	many	CASRLAQRETQYF	TGCGCCAGCAGATTGGCCCAGCGGGAGACCCAGTACTTC
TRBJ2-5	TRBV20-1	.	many	CSWGRETQYF	TGCAGCTGGGGGAGGGAGACCCAGTACTTC
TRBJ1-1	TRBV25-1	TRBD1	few	CATTGETHEAFF	TGTGCCACCACAGGGGAGACTCATGAAGCTTTCTTT
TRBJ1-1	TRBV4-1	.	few	CASSQTTGGTEAFF	TGCGCCAGCAGCCAGACAACAGGCGGCACTGAAGCTTTCTTT
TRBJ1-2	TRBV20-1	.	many	CSARDDDRTSYGYTF	TGCAGTGCTAGAGATGACGACAGGACCTCCTATGGCTACACCTTC
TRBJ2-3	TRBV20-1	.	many	CSARENRGGVLDTQYF	TGCAGTGCTAGAGAGAACAGGGGAGGTGTGTTGGATACGCAGTATTTT
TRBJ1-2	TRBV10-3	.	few	CAISESRTDYYGYTF	TGTGCCATCAGTGAGTCGAGGACAGATTACTATGGCTACACCTTC
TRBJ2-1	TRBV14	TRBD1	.	CASSYTGAAYNEQFF	TGTGCCAGCAGCTACACAGGGGCGGCCTACAATGAGCAGTTCTTC